A single sample gave rise to the 21 T cell receptor beta chains below, sequenced in a study of beta chain features in type 1 diabetes. Study-wide findings and caveats: People with Type 1 diabetes carried modestly yet significantly shorter TCRB CDR3s in all four CD4+ subsets.

What was sequenced were expressed TCRB transcripts, since all of the isolated RNA had been reverse transcribed. Here immunoSEQ multiplex PCR was the method, and the copy in TCRdb shows in-frame clones only, minus some. The data show hundreds of thousands of clones, with about an eighth seen just once and 0.022% held by the top ten. What these receptors recognize is not known. Sequenced material: naive CD4+ T cells from blood. All receptors come from a man between 18 and 35 years old with type 1 diabetes.

This clone has a handful of counts. V usage is TRBV6-5 and J usage is TRBJ1-6; possible D gene TRBD1, 6 bases. Between the trimmed V and J ends, which lost 4 bases and 3 bases, there was a span of 7 bases. Germline assignment: CDR1 MNHEY and CDR2 SVGAGI. This CDR3 is built from 14 residues. CDR3 sequence reads: CASSSDSYNSPLHF. The CDR3 DNA sequence: TGTGCCAGCAGTTCGGACAGCTATAATTCACCCCTCCACTTT.

The chain joins TRBV28 to TRBJ2-3; D is possibly TRBD2 (6 bases). This CDR3 has 15 residues. CDR1 and CDR2 (germline): MDHEN, SYDVKM. V gave up 4 bases and J gave up 0 bases, with 11 bases separating them. Here the CDR3 reads CASSWGDLSTDTQYF. The CDR3 bases are TGTGCCAGCAGTTGGGGGGACCTAAGCACAGATACGCAGTATTTT.

This clone was recorded a few times. The chain uses TRBV6-6 and TRBJ2-1; TRBD1 matches 8 bases. Per germline, CDR1 MNHNY and CDR2 SVGAGI (reference sequence). CDR3 length equals 16 residues. The V gene end was trimmed by 7 bases and the J gene end by 9 bases; junction bases not matched to a gene: 17. Here the CDR3 reads CASTAGQGTGDAEQFF. CDR3 nucleotides: TGTGCCAGCACCGCCGGACAGGGAACGGGGGATGCTGAGCAGTTCTTC.

The chain has TRBV6-5 and TRBJ2-1; no reliable D call. The V gene's germline CDR1 is MNHEY and CDR2 SVGAGI. The CDR3 spans 16 residues. The V gene lost 0 bases and the J gene lost 0 bases, with 9 bases spanning the gap. CDR3 sequence: CASSYSPLSSYNEQFF. Here the CDR3 DNA reads TGTGCCAGCAGTTACTCCCCGCTGAGCTCCTACAATGAGCAGTTCTTC.

J is TRBJ1-1 and V is TRBV15; D is unclear. The germline V gene encodes CDR1 LNHNV and CDR2 YYDKDF (reference sequence). The V end lost 1 base, the J end lost 1 base, and 7 bases lay between the germline ends. This CDR3 has 14 residues. The CDR3 DNA reads as TGTGCCACCAGCAGAGGCAGTCCGAACACTGAAGCTTTCTTT. It specifies CATSRGSPNTEAFF.

The chain uses TRBV30 and TRBJ1-2, with TRBD1 identical over 9 bases. The germline gives CDR1 GTSNPN, CDR2 SVGIG (reference sequence). The V segment lost 5 bases and the J segment 7 bases; nucleotides outside the gene matches: 17. CDR3 length: 16 amino acids. The CDR3 spells CAWVFETGTGKRGYTF. Here the CDR3 DNA reads TGTGCCTGGGTCTTCGAAACCGGGACAGGGAAACGTGGCTACACCTTC.

The chain uses TRBV7-9 and TRBJ2-5; 9 nucleotides line up with TRBD2. This CDR3 is built from 14 residues. Germline V lookup: CDR1 SEHNR, CDR2 FQNEAQ (reference sequence). V was pared by 5 bases and J by 5 bases, with 6 bases of the junction left unmatched. In nucleotides, the CDR3 is TGTGCCAGCAGCCTTAGCGGGGGAAGGGAGACCCAGTACTTC. It yields the protein CASSLSGGRETQYF.

The chain combines TRBV28 with TRBJ2-2; the match to TRBD2 covers 7 bases. CDR1 is MDHEN and CDR2 is SYDVKM in the germline V gene. Losses at the gene ends were 7 bases for V and 4 bases for J; bases not matched to a gene: 12. This CDR3 is built from 16 residues. CDR3 sequence (DNA): TGTGCCAGCACCGTGTCAGCGGGATGGCGCACCGGGGAGCTGTTTTTT. It codes for CASTVSAGWRTGELFF.

The rearrangement uses TRBV7-9 and TRBJ2-7, with 11 bases aligning to TRBD2. Germline CDR1 and CDR2: SEHNR and FQNEAQ (reference sequence). V trimming: 6 bases; J trimming: 4 bases; junction bases outside the gene matches: 8. This CDR3 contains 15 residues. Here the CDR3 DNA reads TGTGCCAGCAGTCCCGGGACTAGCGGCCCTTACGAGCAGTACTTC. It specifies CASSPGTSGPYEQYF. The full variable domain, its missing parts supplied by reference TRBV7-9 and TRBJ2-7, is DTGVSQNPRHKITKRGQNVTFRCDPISEHNRLYWYRQTLGQGPEFLTYFQNEAQLEKSRLLSDRFSAERPKGSFSTLEIQRTEQGDSAMYLCASSPGTSGPYEQYFGPGTRLTVT.

This clone was found a few times. The CDR3 here is CASSVGPGLNYGYTF. As DNA, the CDR3 is TGTGCCAGCAGCGTAGGGCCAGGCCTTAACTATGGCTACACCTTC. This chain uses TRBV9 with TRBJ1-2, with no clear D. CDR1 SGDLS and CDR2 YYNGEE come from the germline V gene. The CDR3 runs to 15 residues. V dropped 0 bases and J dropped 1 base, with 10 bases sitting between them.

V gene TRBV5-4 combines with J gene TRBJ2-3; D perhaps matches TRBD2 (6 bases). This CDR3 spans 15 amino acids. Trimming pared 4 bases from V and 3 bases from J, leaving 15 bases between. Germline loops: CDR1 SGHNT, CDR2 YYREEE (reference sequence). The CDR3 DNA is TGTGCCAGCAGCCTCCAATACGGGAGAACAGATACGCAGTATTTT. Translating gives CASSLQYGRTDTQYF.

This clone was detected a few times. The CDR3 protein is CASSQEDRSNQPQHF. CDR3 nucleotides: TGCGCCAGCAGCCAAGAGGACAGAAGCAATCAGCCCCAGCATTTT. The chain uses TRBV4-1 and TRBJ1-5; perhaps TRBD1 as D (6 bases). V lost 0 bases to trimming and J lost 1 base, with 7 bases between them. The germline gives CDR1 MGHRA, CDR2 YSYEKL. This CDR3 comprises 15 residues.

This chain connects TRBV29-1 to TRBJ1-6; 7 nucleotides agree with TRBD1. The CDR3 sequence is 15 residues long. Trimming removed 5 bases from V and 0 bases from J; junction bases left unmatched: 4. Germline values: CDR1 SQVTM, CDR2 ANQGSEA. CDR3 residues: CSVSRDSSYNSPLHF. CDR3 in DNA: TGCAGCGTTTCAAGGGACAGCTCCTATAATTCACCCCTCCACTTT.

Note on this clone: In the same sample, other DNA sequences code for this CDR3. The chain is built from TRBV5-1 and TRBJ2-5, with D possibly being TRBD1 (6 bases). From germline, CDR1 is SGHRS and CDR2 YFSETQ. Trimming left V 4 bases short and J 5 bases short, with 12 bases between. The CDR3 covers 13 residues. The chain's CDR3 is CASSRQAEETQYF. DNA for the CDR3: TGCGCCAGCAGCCGACAGGCAGAGGAGACCCAGTACTTC.

The rearrangement uses TRBV7-8 and TRBJ2-7, with TRBD1 matching over 7 bases. The CDR3 totals 15 residues. Germline loops: CDR1 SGHVS, CDR2 FQNEAQ. With 2 bases clipped from V and 3 bases from J, the junction kept 7 bases outside the gene matches. The CDR3 spells CASSLPPGQYYEQYF. The CDR3 coding sequence is TGTGCCAGCAGCTTACCTCCGGGACAGTACTACGAGCAGTACTTC.

This clone was seen more than once but under ten times. The CDR3 bases are TGTGCCATCAGTGCGGGACAGTCAAACATTCAGTACTTC. This gives the protein CAISAGQSNIQYF. The rearrangement links TRBV10-3 to TRBJ2-4, with TRBD1 matching over 7 bases. This CDR3 is built from 13 residues. With V trimmed by 4 bases and J by 6 bases, 3 bases remained unmatched. Germline values: CDR1 ENHRY, CDR2 SYGVKD.

This chain uses TRBV15 with TRBJ2-7; a possible D gene is TRBD2 (6 bases). This CDR3 contains 15 residues. V dropped 0 bases and J dropped 0 bases, with 9 bases sitting between them. CDR1 is LNHNV and CDR2 is YYDKDF in the germline V gene (reference sequence). CDR3 DNA: TGTGCCACCAGCAGAGATTGGGGGGACTCCTACGAGCAGTACTTC. Protein sequence: CATSRDWGDSYEQYF.

The gene calls are TRBV30 and TRBJ2-5; D is unclear. V lost 2 bases and J 4 bases, leaving 14 bases between the germline ends. The length of the CDR3 is 14 residues. Germline V gene lookup returns CDR1 GTSNPN and CDR2 SVGIG (reference sequence). The DNA for the CDR3 is TGTGCCTGGAGTCCCAGACCACGGGCAGAGACCCAGTACTTC. This gives the protein CAWSPRPRAETQYF. The variable domain in full, completed from reference TRBV30 and TRBJ2-5, reads SQTIHQWPATLVQPVGSPLSLECTVEGTSNPNLYWYRQAAGRGLQLLFYSVGIGQISSEVPQNLSASRPQDRQFILSSKKLLLSDSGFYLCAWSPRPRAETQYFGPGTRLLVL.

This clone has just a few counts. This chain links TRBV5-6 with TRBJ2-6; D possibly corresponds to TRBD1 (7 bases). The CDR3 runs to 17 residues. From germline, CDR1 is SGHDT and CDR2 YYEEEE. V shed 4 bases and J shed 6 bases, with 20 bases lying between them. CDR3 protein: CASSQWRGQAQANVLTF. Here the CDR3 DNA reads TGTGCCAGCAGCCAATGGAGGGGGCAGGCACAGGCCAACGTCCTGACTTTC.

This clone occurred a few times. The chain joins TRBV7-8 to TRBJ2-6, with 8 positions matching TRBD2. With V trimmed by 1 base and J by 1 base, 9 bases remained unmatched. Germline V lookup: CDR1 SGHVS, CDR2 FQNEAQ. The CDR3 sequence is 19 residues long. The CDR3 reads CASSLVWVAGPSGANVLTF. The CDR3 region has the DNA TGTGCCAGCAGCTTAGTGTGGGTAGCGGGACCGTCTGGGGCCAACGTCCTGACTTTC.

This clone occurred a few times. This chain connects TRBV30 to TRBJ2-5; either TRBD1 or TRBD2 may fit D (5 bases each). CDR3 length: 16 residues. Trimming left V 5 bases short and J 1 base short, with 20 bases between. The germline V gene encodes CDR1 GTSNPN and CDR2 SVGIG (reference sequence). The CDR3 bases are TGTGCCTGGGGAGGCCCAGTGTGGGGACCCCAAGAGACCCAGTACTTC. Its protein product is CAWGGPVWGPQETQYF.